This T cell receptor (beta chain) appears in the sequencing data of a study of cytomegalovirus exposure and HLA in healthy donors. Study details: Later, an analysis reported that the 110 or so validation repertoires had used the same platform as the approximately 600 first-cohort repertoires. Study observations and caveats: Confirmation was obtained in vitro that a few CMV-associated chains are specific for CMV antigens.

CDR1 and CDR2 from the germline V gene are SGHTA and FQGNSA. The CDR3 runs to 13 residues. The V gene lost 5 bases and the J gene lost 9 bases, with 14 bases spanning the gap. As regards this clone: What it binds is not known.

Sequenced by immunoSEQ multiplex PCR; TCRdb stores in-frame clones only, minus some. The table records 75,000 to 95,000 clones, 95% to 97% of them present only once. The clonotype originates from a man aged 18-30 years in good health and CMV-seronegative. Sequencing was performed on PBMCs. The chain combines TRBV7-2 with TRBJ1-5, with TRBD1 as a possible D gene (5 bases). The CDR3 sequence is CASSRDRAGPQHF. The CDR3 coding sequence is TGTGCCAGCAGCCGAGACAGAGCCGGGCCCCAGCATTTT.